This TCR beta chain was recorded in a study of blood T cell repertoires in COVID-19. Study overall: Collection of acute and convalescent COVID-19 samples took place in the United States, Italy and Spain. PBMCs, B-cell-depleted T cells, or T cells provided the cDNA or gDNA that made up the material.

This CDR3 is built from 14 residues. Sequencing used immunoSEQ multiplex PCR; TCRdb keeps in-frame clones, though not all of them. This table has under 80,000 clones, more than 80% appearing once. Sequenced input: peripheral blood. The rearrangement links TRBV21-1 to TRBJ2-5; the table's D gene call, TRBD1, was not cross checked with the DNA. TRBV21-1 is labeled a pseudogene. The clonotype comes from a woman older than 75 with active COVID-19. The CDR3 is CASSKASKQETQYF. The CDR3 coding sequence is TGTGCCAGCAGCAAAGCTTCCAAACAAGAGACCCAGTACTTC.